This T cell receptor (beta chain) was sequenced during a study of blood T cells in healthy people across ages. Sample-barcoded 5' priming and a J-beta primer mix drove a second PCR of about 6 to 12 cycles. TCRdb processed the 5' RACE reads anew with MiXCR; each CDR3 protein has one entry. The sample includes 550,000 to 750,000 distinct CDR3 sequences, under 25% of them seen just once. V was cut by 0 bases and J by 4 bases, with 10 bases left in between. Germline loops: CDR1 SGHRS, CDR2 YFSETQ. The CDR3 has 15 residues. Sequencing was carried out using blood. This chain links TRBV5-1 with TRBJ2-2, with a weak D call TRBD2 (5 bases). This clonotype originated in a man between 70 and 80 years old in good health. CDR3 loop: CASSLASGLTGELFF. DNA for the CDR3: TGCGCCAGCAGCTTGGCGAGCGGCCTCACCGGGGAGCTGTTTTTT. Looking up the rest from reference TRBV5-1 and TRBJ2-2 gives the full variable domain: KAGVTQTPRYLIKTRGQQVTLSCSPISGHRSVSWYQQTPGQGLQFLFEYFSETQRNKGNFPGRFSGRQFSNSRSEMNVSTLELGDSALYLCASSLASGLTGELFFGEGSRLTVL.